This T cell receptor (beta chain) originates from a study of vaccination and CD4 T cells after COVID-19. The wider study: Overlapping spike peptides served as the stimulus for the cells. These peptides came from SARS-CoV-2 and from the common cold coronaviruses HCoV-NL63, HCoV-OC43 and HCoV-229E. The study's findings and limits: Spike mono-reactivity marked 304 of 307 vaccine-specific clones in convalescent patients.

The CDR3 totals 14 residues. J was trimmed by 9 bases and V by 2 bases; bases with no gene match: 4. The Oncomine TCR Beta short-read assay was applied to DNA of cultured CD4+ T cells. The genomic DNA was obtained from cultured CD4+ T cells by extraction with the QIAamp micro DNA kit. TCRdb re-called the PCR reads with MiXCR, one entry per CDR3 protein. The repertoire holds approximately 16,000 distinct CDR3 sequences, with around a fifth as singletons. As concerns this clonotype: Its cognate antigen is unknown.

This sample's treatment: roughly 11-day PBMC culture with coronavirus spike peptide pools or control peptides (ViraFEST assay). Following expansion of antigen-specific T cells with peptide pools, ViraFEST then sequenced TCRs. The sample consisted of CD4+ T cells from blood, cultured in vitro, taken before SARS-CoV-2 vaccination. This chain connects TRBV12-3 or TRBV12-4 to TRBJ1-6, with 7 bases aligning to TRBD1. The clonotype was recovered from a human donor who received a COVID-19 vaccine. CDR3 protein: CASSLRRGGSPLHF. As DNA, the CDR3 is TGTGCCAGCAGTTTACGCAGGGGGGGTTCACCCCTCCACTTT.